This paragraph reports one T cell receptor (beta chain). Its matching antigen is unknown. CDR1 and CDR2 (germline): SGHRS, YFSETQ. This CDR3 is 14 amino acids long. V lost 4 bases, J lost 7 bases, and 17 bases lay in between. This specimen comes from a study of cytomegalovirus exposure and HLA in healthy donors. Study-level information: Clustering assigned 81% of the approximately 430 genotyped donors to the Caucasian-associated ancestry cluster. Whole-study findings and limits: A few CMV-associated chains were confirmed in vitro to be specific for CMV antigens. Using the classifier, cytomegalovirus status was reportedly diagnosed with high specificity and sensitivity.

PCR involved 60 Vbeta and 13 Jbeta primers. This table comes from immunoSEQ multiplex PCR, and its TCRdb copy is limited to in-frame clones, with some not included. The table includes about 140,000 clones, roughly four fifths detected once. This receptor was taken from a woman aged 45-59 years in good health and CMV-seropositive. Source material: PBMCs. The chain combines TRBV5-1 with TRBJ1-1; possibly TRBD1 for D (6 bases). This CDR3 reads CASSPGGGQGEAFF. CDR3 DNA sequence: TGCGCCAGCAGCCCGGGCGGGGGGCAGGGTGAAGCTTTCTTT.